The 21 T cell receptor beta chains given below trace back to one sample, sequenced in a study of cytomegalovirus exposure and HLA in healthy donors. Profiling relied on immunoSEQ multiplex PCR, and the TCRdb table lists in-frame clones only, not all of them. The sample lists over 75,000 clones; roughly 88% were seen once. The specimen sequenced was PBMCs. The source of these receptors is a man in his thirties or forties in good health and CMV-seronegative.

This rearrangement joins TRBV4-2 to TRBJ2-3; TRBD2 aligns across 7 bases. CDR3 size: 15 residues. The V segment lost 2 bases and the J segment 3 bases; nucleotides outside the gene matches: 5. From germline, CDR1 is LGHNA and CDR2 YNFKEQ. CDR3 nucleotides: TGTGCCAGCAGCCAATTTGGGGGGGTGACAGATACGCAGTATTTT. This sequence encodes CASSQFGGVTDTQYF.

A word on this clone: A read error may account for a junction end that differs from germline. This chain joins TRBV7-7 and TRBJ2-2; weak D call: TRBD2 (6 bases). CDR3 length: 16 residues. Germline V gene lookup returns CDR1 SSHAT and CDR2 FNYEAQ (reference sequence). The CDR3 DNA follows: TGTGCTAGCAGCTTAGCTAGCGCAGCGGGCACCGGGGAGCTGTTTTTT. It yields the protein CASSLASAAGTGELFF.

CDR3: CASTLTGTGDQPQHF. CDR3 in DNA: TGTGCCAGCACCCTAACCGGGACAGGGGATCAGCCCCAGCATTTT. The J gene is TRBJ1-5, the V gene TRBV28; 10 bases fit TRBD1. With V trimmed by 7 bases and J by 5 bases, 8 bases remained unmatched. This CDR3 contains 15 residues. Germline V gives CDR1 MDHEN, CDR2 SYDVKM.

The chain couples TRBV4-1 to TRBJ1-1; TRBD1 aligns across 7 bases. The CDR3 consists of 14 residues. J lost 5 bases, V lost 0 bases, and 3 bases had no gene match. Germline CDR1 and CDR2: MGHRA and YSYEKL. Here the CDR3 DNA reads TGCGCCAGCAGCCAAGAGGACAGGCTGACTGAAGCTTTCTTT. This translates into CASSQEDRLTEAFF.

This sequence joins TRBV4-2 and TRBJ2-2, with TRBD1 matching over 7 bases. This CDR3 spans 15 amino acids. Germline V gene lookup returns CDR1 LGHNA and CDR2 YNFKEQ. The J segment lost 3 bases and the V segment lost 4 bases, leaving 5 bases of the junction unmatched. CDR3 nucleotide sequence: TGTGCCAGCAGCCCTGGAACAGGGGACACCGGGGAGCTGTTTTTT. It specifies CASSPGTGDTGELFF.

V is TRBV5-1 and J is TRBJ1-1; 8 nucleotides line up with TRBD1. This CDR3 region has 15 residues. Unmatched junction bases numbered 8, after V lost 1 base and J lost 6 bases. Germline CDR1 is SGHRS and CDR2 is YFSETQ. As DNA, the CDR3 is TGCGCCAGCAGCTTGCCCACAGGGGGAGAATCTGAAGCTTTCTTT. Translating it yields CASSLPTGGESEAFF.

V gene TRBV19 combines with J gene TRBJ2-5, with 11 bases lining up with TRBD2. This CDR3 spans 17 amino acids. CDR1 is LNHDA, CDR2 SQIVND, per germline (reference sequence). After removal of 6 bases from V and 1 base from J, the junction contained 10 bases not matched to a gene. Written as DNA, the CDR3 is TGTGCCAGTAGCCTAATTAGCGGGGGGGCATCCCAAGAGACCCAGTACTTC. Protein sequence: CASSLISGGASQETQYF.

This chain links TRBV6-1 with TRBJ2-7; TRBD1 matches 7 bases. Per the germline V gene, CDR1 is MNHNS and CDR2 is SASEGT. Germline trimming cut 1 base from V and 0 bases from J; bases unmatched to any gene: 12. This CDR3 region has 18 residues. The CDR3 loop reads CASSEDLLRGLISYEQYF. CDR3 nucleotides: TGTGCCAGCAGTGAAGATCTTTTGAGGGGGCTGATCTCCTACGAGCAGTACTTC.

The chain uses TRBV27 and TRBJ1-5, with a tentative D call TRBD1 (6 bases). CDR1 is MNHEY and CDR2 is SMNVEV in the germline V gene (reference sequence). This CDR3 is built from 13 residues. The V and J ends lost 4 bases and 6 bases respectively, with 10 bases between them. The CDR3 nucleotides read TGTGCCAGCAGTTATACGACAGGTCAGCCCCAGCATTTT. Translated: CASSYTTGQPQHF.

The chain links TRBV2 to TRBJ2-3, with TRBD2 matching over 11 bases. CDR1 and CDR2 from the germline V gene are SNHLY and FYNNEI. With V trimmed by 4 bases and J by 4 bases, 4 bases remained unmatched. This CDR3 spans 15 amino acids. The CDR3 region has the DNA TGTGCCAGCAGTGCCTTAGCGGGAGGGGCAGATACGCAGTATTTT. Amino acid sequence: CASSALAGGADTQYF.

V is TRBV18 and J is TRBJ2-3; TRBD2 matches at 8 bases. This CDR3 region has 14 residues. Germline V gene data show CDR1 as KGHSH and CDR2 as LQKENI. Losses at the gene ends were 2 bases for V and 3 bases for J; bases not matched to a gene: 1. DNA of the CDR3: TGTGCCAGCTCACCAGCGGGAGGTACAGATACGCAGTATTTT. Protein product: CASSPAGGTDTQYF.

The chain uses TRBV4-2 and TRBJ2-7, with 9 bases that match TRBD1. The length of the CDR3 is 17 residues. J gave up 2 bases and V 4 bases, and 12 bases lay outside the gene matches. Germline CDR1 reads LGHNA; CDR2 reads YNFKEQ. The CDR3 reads CASSPRIRQGGTYEQYF. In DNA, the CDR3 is TGTGCCAGCAGCCCGAGAATTCGACAGGGGGGGACCTACGAGCAGTACTTC.

The chain's CDR3 is CASSISGSTDTQYF. For the CDR3, the DNA is TGTGCCAGCAGCATATCCGGGAGCACAGATACGCAGTATTTT. The rearrangement links TRBV7-9 to TRBJ2-3; no definite D call. The CDR3 runs to 14 residues. Germline CDR1 SEHNR, CDR2 FQNEAQ (reference sequence). Trimming took 5 bases from V and 0 from J, leaving 9 bases between them.

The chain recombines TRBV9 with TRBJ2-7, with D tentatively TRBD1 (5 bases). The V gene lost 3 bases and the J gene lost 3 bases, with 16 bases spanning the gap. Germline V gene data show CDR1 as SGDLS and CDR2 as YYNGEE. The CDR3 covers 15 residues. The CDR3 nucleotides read TGTGCCAGCAGCGCAGGGTTGGGGCTAGACTACGAGCAGTACTTC. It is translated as CASSAGLGLDYEQYF. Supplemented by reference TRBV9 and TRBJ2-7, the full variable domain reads DSGVTQTPKHLITATGQRVTLRCSPRSGDLSVYWYQQSLDQGLQFLIQYYNGEERAKGNILERFSAQQFPDLHSELNLSSLELGDSALYFCASSAGLGLDYEQYFGPGTRLTVT.

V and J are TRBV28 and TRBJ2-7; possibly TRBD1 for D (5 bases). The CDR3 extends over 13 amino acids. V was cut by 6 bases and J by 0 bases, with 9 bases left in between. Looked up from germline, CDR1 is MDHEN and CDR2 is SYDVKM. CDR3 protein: CASSAQGSYEQYF. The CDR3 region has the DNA TGTGCCAGCAGCGCGCAGGGCTCCTACGAGCAGTACTTC. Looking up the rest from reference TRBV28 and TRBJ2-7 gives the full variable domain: DVKVTQSSRYLVKRTGEKVFLECVQDMDHENMFWYRQDPGLGLRLIYFSYDVKMKEKGDIPEGYSVSREKKERFSLILESASTNQTSMYLCASSAQGSYEQYFGPGTRLTVT.

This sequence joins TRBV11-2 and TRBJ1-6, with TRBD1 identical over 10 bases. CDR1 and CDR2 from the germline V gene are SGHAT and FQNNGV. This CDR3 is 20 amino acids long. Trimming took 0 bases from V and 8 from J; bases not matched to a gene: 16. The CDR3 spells CASSLDFLTTVGTGDSPLHF. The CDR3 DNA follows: TGTGCCAGCAGCTTAGACTTCCTCACCACCGTCGGGACAGGGGATTCACCCCTCCACTTT.

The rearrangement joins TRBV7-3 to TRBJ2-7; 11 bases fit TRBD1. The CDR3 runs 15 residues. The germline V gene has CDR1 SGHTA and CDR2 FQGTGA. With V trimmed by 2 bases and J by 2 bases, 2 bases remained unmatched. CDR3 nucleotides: TGTGCCAGCAGCTTAGGGACAGGGGGGACCTACGAGCAGTACTTC. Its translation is CASSLGTGGTYEQYF.

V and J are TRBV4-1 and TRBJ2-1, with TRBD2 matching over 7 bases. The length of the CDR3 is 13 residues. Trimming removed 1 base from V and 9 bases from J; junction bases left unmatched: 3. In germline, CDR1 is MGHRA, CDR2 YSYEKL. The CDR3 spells CASSQGLAGEQFF. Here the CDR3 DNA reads TGCGCCAGCAGCCAAGGACTAGCTGGTGAGCAGTTCTTC.

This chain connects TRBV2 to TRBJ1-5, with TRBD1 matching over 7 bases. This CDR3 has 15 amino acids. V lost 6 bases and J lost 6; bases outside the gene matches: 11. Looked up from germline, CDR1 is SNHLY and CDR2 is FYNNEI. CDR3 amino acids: CASSLGQHQGQPQHF. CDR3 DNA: TGTGCCAGCAGCTTGGGACAGCATCAGGGTCAGCCCCAGCATTTT. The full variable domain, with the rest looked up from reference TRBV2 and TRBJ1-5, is EPEVTQTPSHQVTQMGQEVILRCVPISNHLYFYWYRQILGQKVEFLVSFYNNEISEKSEIFDDQFSVERPDGSNFTLKIRSTKLEDSAMYFCASSLGQHQGQPQHFGDGTRLSIL.

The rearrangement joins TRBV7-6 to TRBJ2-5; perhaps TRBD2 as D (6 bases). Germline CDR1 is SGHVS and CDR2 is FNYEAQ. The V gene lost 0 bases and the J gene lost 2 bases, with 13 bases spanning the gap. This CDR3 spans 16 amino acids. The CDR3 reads CASSLARRVIQETQYF. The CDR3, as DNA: TGTGCCAGCAGCTTAGCGCGGAGGGTAATTCAAGAGACCCAGTACTTC.

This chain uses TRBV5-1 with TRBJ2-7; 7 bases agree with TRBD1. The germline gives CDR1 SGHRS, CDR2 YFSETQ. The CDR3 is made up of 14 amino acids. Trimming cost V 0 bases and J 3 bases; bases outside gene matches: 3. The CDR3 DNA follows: TGCGCCAGCAGCTTGGCCGGACAGGACTACGAGCAGTACTTC. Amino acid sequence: CASSLAGQDYEQYF.